This T cell receptor (beta chain) came from a study of blood T cell repertoires in COVID-19. Note on this clone: The sample carries other DNA sequences with the same CDR3.

V lost 3 bases, J lost 2 bases, and 10 bases stayed unmatched. Germline V gives CDR1 SEHNR, CDR2 FQNEAQ (reference sequence). The CDR3 runs to 17 residues. Study processing details: How many nucleated cells were present was estimated from reference gene primer amplification. Generated by immunoSEQ multiplex PCR, the TCRdb table keeps only in-frame clones and is missing some. V and J calls and clone size follow that table, whereas D and trimming were derived from the DNA. Among 90,000 or so clones listed, over 80% were seen once. The sequencing input was peripheral blood. The sequence was obtained from a human donor in a cohort sampled during active COVID-19. This rearrangement joins TRBV7-9 to TRBJ2-7; 10 positions agree with TRBD2. CDR3 residues: CASSLGELAGRPYEQYF. The DNA for the CDR3 is TGTGCCAGCAGCTTGGGGGAACTAGCGGGGCGCCCCTACGAGCAGTACTTC.